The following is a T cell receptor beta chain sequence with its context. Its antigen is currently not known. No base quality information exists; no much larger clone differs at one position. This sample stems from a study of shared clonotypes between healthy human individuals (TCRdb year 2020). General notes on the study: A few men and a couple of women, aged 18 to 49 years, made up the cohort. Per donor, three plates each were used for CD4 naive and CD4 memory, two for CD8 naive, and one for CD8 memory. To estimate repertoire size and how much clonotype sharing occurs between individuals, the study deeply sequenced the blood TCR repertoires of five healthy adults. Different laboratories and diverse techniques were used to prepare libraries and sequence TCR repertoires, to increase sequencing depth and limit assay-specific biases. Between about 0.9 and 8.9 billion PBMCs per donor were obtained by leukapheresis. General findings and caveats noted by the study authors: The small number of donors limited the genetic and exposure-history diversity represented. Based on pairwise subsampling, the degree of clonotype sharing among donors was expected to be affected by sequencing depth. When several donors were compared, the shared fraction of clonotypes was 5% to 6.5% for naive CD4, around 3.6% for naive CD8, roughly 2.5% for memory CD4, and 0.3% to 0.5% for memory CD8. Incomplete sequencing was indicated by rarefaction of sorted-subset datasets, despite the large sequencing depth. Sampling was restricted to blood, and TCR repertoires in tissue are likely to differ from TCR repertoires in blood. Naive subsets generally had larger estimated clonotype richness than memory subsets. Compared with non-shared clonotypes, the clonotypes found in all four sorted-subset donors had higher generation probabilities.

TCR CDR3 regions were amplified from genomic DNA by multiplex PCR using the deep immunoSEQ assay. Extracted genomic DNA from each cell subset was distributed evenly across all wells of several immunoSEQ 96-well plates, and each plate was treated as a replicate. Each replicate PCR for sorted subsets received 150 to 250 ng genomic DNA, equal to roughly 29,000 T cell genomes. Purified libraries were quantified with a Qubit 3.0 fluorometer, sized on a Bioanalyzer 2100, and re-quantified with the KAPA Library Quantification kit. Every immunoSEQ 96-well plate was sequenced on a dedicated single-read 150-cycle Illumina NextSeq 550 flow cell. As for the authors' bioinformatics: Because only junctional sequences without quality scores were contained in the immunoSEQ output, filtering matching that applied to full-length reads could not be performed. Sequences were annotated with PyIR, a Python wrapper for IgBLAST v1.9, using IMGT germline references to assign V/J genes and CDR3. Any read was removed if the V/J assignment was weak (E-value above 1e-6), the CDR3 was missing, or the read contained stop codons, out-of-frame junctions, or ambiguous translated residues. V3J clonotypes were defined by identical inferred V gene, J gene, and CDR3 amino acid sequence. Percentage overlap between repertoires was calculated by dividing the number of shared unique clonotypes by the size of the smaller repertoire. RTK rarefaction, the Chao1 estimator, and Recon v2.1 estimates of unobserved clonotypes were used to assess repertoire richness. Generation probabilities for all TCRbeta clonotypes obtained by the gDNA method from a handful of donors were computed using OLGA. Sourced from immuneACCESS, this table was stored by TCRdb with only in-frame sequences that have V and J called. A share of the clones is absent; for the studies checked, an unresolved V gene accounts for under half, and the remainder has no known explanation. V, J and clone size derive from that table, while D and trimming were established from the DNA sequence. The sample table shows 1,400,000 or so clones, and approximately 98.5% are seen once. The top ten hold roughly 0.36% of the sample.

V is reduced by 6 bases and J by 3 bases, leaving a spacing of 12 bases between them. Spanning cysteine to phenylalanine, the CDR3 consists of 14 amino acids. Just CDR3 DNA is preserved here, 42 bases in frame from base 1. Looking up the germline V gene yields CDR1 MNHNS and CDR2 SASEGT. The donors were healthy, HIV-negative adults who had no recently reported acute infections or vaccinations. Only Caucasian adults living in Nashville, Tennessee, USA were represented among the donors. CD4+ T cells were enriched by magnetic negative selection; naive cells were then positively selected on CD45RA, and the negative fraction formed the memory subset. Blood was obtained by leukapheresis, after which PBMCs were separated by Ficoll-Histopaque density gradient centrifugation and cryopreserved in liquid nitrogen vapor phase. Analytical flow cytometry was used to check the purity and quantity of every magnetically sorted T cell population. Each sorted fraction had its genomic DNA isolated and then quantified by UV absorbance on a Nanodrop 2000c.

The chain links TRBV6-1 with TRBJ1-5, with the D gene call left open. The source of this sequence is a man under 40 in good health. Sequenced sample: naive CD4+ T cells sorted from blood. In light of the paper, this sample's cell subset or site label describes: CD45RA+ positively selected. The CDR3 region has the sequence CASRVSGLNQPQHF. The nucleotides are TGTGCCAGCAGGGTTTCCGGACTCAATCAGCCCCAGCATTTT.